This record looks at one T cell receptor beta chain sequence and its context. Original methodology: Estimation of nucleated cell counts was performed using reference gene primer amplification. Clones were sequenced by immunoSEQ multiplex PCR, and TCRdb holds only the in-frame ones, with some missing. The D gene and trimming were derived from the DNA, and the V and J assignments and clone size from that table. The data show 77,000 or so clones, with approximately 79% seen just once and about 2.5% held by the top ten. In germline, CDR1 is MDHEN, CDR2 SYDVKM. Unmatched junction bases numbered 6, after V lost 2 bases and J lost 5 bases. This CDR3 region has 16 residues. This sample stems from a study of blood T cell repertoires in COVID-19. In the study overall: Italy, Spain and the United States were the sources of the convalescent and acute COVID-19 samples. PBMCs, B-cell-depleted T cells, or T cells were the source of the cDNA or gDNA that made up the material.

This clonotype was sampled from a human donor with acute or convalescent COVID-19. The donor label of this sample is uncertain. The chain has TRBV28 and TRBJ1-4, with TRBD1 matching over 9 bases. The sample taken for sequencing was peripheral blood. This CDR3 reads CASSLRTGEGNEKLFF. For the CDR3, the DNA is TGTGCCAGCAGTTTACGGACAGGGGAAGGGAATGAAAAACTGTTTTTT.